The 19 T cell receptor beta chains below come from one sample, sequenced in a study of shared clonotypes between healthy human individuals (dated by TCRdb to between 2020 and 2021). The library was prepared using the immunoSEQ multiplex PCR assay. Here the immuneACCESS table is served through TCRdb, limited to in-frame sequences with V and J called. Missing clones are a known gap in these copies; in checked studies unresolved V genes cover under half, and the rest lacks a known reason. Recorded for this sample are about 600,000 clones; over 95% of them occurred a single time. The ten largest clonotypes hold 0.095% to 0.12% of the sample. CD8 naive samples were obtained by positive selection for CCR7 among CD45RO-negative cells, yielding a CD45RA+CCR7+ population from which TemRA cells were excluded. The sample comprised naive CD8+ T cells sorted from blood. Interpreted using the paper, the cell subset or site label stands for: CD45RA+CCR7+. The receptors were sampled from a young woman in good health.

The chain is built from TRBV13 and TRBJ1-2; D gene unclear. In germline, CDR1 is PRHDT, CDR2 FYEKMQ (reference sequence). V lost 4 bases and J 1 base, leaving 10 bases between the germline ends. CDR3 size: 14 residues. CDR3 DNA: TGTGCCAGCAGCTCCCCGACGGTTAACTATGGCTACACCTTC. It translates to CASSSPTVNYGYTF. The complete variable domain, with remaining parts taken from reference TRBV13 and TRBJ1-2, reads AAGVIQSPRHLIKEKRETATLKCYPIPRHDTVYWYQQGPGQDPQFLISFYEKMQSDKGSIPDRFSAQQFSDYHSELNMSSLELGDSALYFCASSSPTVNYGYTFGSGTRLTVV.

The V and J genes are TRBV27 and TRBJ2-5, with 10 bases identical to TRBD2. The V and J ends lost 9 bases and 5 bases, in that order; junction bases with no gene match: 9. Germline CDR1 and CDR2: MNHEY and SMNVEV (reference sequence). CDR3 size: 14 residues. Here the CDR3 DNA reads TGTGCCAGTCGAGCTAGCGGGAGCAGGGAGACCCAGTACTTC. Protein product: CASRASGSRETQYF.

The chain uses TRBV6-5 and TRBJ2-7, with TRBD1 identical over 7 bases. The J segment lost 2 bases and the V segment lost 0 bases, leaving 4 bases of the junction unmatched. This CDR3 has 15 residues. Germline V lookup: CDR1 MNHEY, CDR2 SVGAGI. The CDR3 DNA reads as TGTGCCAGCAGTTACTCGCCAACAGGGGCCTACGAGCAGTACTTC. Amino acid sequence: CASSYSPTGAYEQYF.

V gene TRBV27 combines with J gene TRBJ1-1; 8 nucleotides match TRBD1. Germline CDR1 and CDR2: MNHEY and SMNVEV (reference sequence). The CDR3 spans 14 residues. J gave up 6 bases and V 6 bases, and 9 bases lay outside the gene matches. The DNA for the CDR3 is TGTGCCAGCAGCATGATCCAGGGGGCGTCTGAAGCTTTCTTT. Amino acid sequence: CASSMIQGASEAFF.

The J gene is TRBJ2-7, the V gene TRBV11-2; no clear D gene. Germline-derived CDR1 and CDR2 are SGHAT and FQNNGV. The CDR3 extends over 11 amino acids. The germline V and J ends were trimmed by 5 bases and 7 bases, with 9 bases remaining between them. The CDR3 DNA follows: TGTGCCAGCAGCCCCGGGTGGGAGCAGTACTTC. It is translated as CASSPGWEQYF.

The rearrangement links TRBV28 to TRBJ2-5; no definite D call. Germline V CDR1 and CDR2: MDHEN, SYDVKM. The V and J ends lost 7 bases and 4 bases respectively, with 13 bases between them. This CDR3 comprises 13 residues. CDR3 region: CASTDGLGETQYF. In DNA form, the CDR3 reads TGTGCCAGCACCGATGGGCTCGGAGAGACCCAGTACTTC.

The chain employs TRBV6-5 and TRBJ2-1; TRBD2 matches 8 bases. This CDR3 has 14 residues. The V segment lost 6 bases and the J segment 6 bases; nucleotides outside the gene matches: 7. The germline gives CDR1 MNHEY, CDR2 SVGAGI. Here the CDR3 reads CASRWASGRNEQFF. The DNA of the CDR3 is TGTGCCAGCAGGTGGGCTAGCGGGCGCAATGAGCAGTTCTTC.

The chain employs TRBV30 and TRBJ2-2, with TRBD2 identical over 8 bases. This CDR3 spans 16 amino acids. CDR1 GTSNPN and CDR2 SVGIG come from the germline V gene (reference sequence). J lost 8 bases, V lost 3 bases, and 14 bases had no gene match. The DNA for the CDR3 is TGTGCCTGGAGAATGAGGTTGAGCGGGAGTAAGGGGGAGCTGTTTTTT. Translated: CAWRMRLSGSKGELFF.

The table lists this clone with a count of one. V is TRBV9 and J is TRBJ2-2, with 10 bases fitting TRBD1. Germline V gene sequence: CDR1 SGDLS, CDR2 YYNGEE. Losses at the gene ends were 3 bases for V and 3 bases for J; bases not matched to a gene: 11. CDR3 length: 18 amino acids. DNA of the CDR3: TGTGCCAGCAGCGAGGGGACCCGGGACAGGGGTTACACCGGGGAGCTGTTTTTT. This encodes CASSEGTRDRGYTGELFF.

J is TRBJ1-5 and V is TRBV28; D uncertain. CDR3 length: 12 amino acids. Germline V gene lookup returns CDR1 MDHEN and CDR2 SYDVKM. Trimming stripped 5 bases from V and 2 bases from J, with 4 bases between. For the CDR3, the DNA is TGTGCCAGCAGTATAGGCAATCAGCCCCAGCATTTT. Encoded protein: CASSIGNQPQHF.

A single count supports this clone. The J gene is TRBJ2-7, the V gene TRBV15; 7 nucleotides align to TRBD2. Trimming cost V 0 bases and J 4 bases; bases outside gene matches: 18. Germline V gives CDR1 LNHNV, CDR2 YYDKDF (reference sequence). The CDR3 totals 19 residues. This chain's CDR3 is CATSRDSSGTPGGVYEQYF. The CDR3 DNA follows: TGTGCCACCAGCAGAGATTCCAGCGGGACTCCCGGTGGGGTTTACGAGCAGTACTTC.

The chain carries TRBV5-8 and TRBJ2-7; D gene uncertain. The CDR3 consists of 9 residues. Trimming stripped 5 bases from V and 12 bases from J, with 9 bases between. Germline lookup yields CDR1 SGHTS and CDR2 YDEGEE. The CDR3 region has the DNA TGTGCCAGCAGTTTAGGAATGTACTTC. Residues: CASSLGMYF.

This chain links TRBV9 with TRBJ1-1, with D maybe TRBD1 (6 bases). Trimming cost V 0 bases and J 0 bases, with 9 bases left between them. CDR3 length equals 15 residues. Per germline, CDR1 SGDLS and CDR2 YYNGEE. Written as DNA, the CDR3 is TGTGCCAGCAGCGTAGAGGGGGTTATGAACACTGAAGCTTTCTTT. It encodes CASSVEGVMNTEAFF.

This clone turned up a few times. The sample has other DNA sequences that encode this CDR3 too. V gene TRBV6-5 combines with J gene TRBJ1-3; D uncertain. Germline-derived CDR1 and CDR2 are MNHEY and SVGAGI. The CDR3 has 11 amino acids. V lost 2 bases to trimming and J lost 4 bases, with 0 bases between them. The CDR3 region is CASSYGNTIYF. The CDR3 coding sequence is TGTGCCAGCAGTTACGGAAACACCATATATTTT.

The rearrangement links TRBV27 to TRBJ1-2; D is perhaps TRBD1 (6 bases). Germline V lookup: CDR1 MNHEY, CDR2 SMNVEV (reference sequence). This CDR3 has 14 residues. V lost 1 base and J 7 bases, leaving 13 bases between the germline ends. The CDR3 spells CASSLYQGSVGYTF. In DNA form, the CDR3 reads TGTGCCAGCAGTTTATACCAGGGGTCCGTTGGCTACACCTTC.

The chain carries TRBV27 and TRBJ2-7; 11 bases agree with TRBD1. This CDR3 region has 13 residues. Germline CDR1 reads MNHEY; CDR2 reads SMNVEV (reference sequence). Germline trimming cut 8 bases from V and 8 bases from J; bases unmatched to any gene: 8. The CDR3 sequence: CASLPGTGGKQYF. The CDR3 coding sequence is TGTGCCAGCCTCCCCGGGACAGGGGGTAAGCAGTACTTC.

This chain uses TRBV21-1 with TRBJ1-5; the table's D call, TRBD1, has no DNA check behind it. TRBV21-1 counts as a pseudogene. The CDR3 extends over 12 amino acids. CDR3 bases: TGTGCCAGCAGCAAAGTAAAGGGACATAAGGGTTTT. Its protein is CASSKVKGHKGF.

CDR3 in amino acids: CASRMGRGEQFF. CDR3 in DNA: TGTGCCAGCAGAATGGGGAGAGGTGAGCAGTTCTTC. J is TRBJ2-1 and V is TRBV27, with a possible D match to TRBD2 (5 bases). The V end was cut by 6 bases, the J end by 9 bases, with 12 bases between. Germline loops: CDR1 MNHEY, CDR2 SMNVEV (reference sequence). The CDR3 is 12 amino acids.

The chain combines TRBV27 with TRBJ2-7; 7 nucleotides align to TRBD1. Germline CDR1 MNHEY, CDR2 SMNVEV (reference sequence). This CDR3 is 14 amino acids long. J was trimmed by 1 base and V by 5 bases; bases with no gene match: 5. This CDR3 is CASSVTGPSYEQYF. The DNA of the CDR3 is TGTGCCAGCAGTGTGACAGGGCCGTCCTACGAGCAGTACTTC.